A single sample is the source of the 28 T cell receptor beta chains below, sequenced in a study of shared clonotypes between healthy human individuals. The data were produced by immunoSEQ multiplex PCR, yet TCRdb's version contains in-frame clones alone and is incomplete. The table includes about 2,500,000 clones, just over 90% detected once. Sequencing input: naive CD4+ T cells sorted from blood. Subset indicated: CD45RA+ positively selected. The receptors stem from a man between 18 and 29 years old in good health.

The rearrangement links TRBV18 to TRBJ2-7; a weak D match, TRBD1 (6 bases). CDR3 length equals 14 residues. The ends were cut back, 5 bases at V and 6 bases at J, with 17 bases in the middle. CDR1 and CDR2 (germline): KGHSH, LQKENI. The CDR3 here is CASSASGAGGEQYF. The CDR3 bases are TGTGCCAGCTCAGCTTCAGGGGCCGGCGGCGAGCAGTACTTC.

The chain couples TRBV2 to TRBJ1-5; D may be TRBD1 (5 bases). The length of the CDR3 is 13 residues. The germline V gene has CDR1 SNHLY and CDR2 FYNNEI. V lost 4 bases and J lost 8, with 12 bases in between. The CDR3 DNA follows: TGTGCCAGCAGTGTTCAGGGCCCCGAGCCCCAGCATTTT. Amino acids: CASSVQGPEPQHF.

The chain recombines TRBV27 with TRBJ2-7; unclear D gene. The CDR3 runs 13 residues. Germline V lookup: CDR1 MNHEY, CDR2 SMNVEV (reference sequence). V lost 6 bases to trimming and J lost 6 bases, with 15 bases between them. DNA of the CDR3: TGTGCCAGCAGCCCCGTCAACGAAGGCGAGCAGTACTTC. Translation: CASSPVNEGEQYF.

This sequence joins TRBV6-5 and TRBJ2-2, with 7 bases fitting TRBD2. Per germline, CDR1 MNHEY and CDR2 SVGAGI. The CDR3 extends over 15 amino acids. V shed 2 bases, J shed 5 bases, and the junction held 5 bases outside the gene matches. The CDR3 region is CASSYGEGRTGELFF. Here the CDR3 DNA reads TGTGCCAGCAGTTACGGGGAGGGTAGGACCGGGGAGCTGTTTTTT.

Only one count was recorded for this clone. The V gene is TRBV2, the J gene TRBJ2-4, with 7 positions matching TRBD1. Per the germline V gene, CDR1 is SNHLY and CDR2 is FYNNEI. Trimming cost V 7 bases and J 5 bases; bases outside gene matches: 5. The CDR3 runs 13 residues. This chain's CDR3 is CASTDRVENIQYF. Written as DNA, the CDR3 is TGTGCCAGCACAGACAGGGTAGAAAACATTCAGTACTTC.

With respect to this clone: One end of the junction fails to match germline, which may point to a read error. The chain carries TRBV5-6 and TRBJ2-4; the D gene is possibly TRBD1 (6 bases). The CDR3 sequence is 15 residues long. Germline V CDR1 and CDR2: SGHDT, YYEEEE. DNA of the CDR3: TGTGCCAGCAGCCTGCGTTCGACAGGAAAAAGCATTCAGTACTTC. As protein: CASSLRSTGKSIQYF.

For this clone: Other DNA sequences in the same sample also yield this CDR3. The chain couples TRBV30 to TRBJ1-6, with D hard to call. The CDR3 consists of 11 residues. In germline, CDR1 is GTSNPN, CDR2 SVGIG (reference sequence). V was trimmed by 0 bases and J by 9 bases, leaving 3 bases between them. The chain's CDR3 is CAWSVSSPLHF. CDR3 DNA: TGTGCCTGGAGTGTAAGTTCACCCCTCCACTTT.

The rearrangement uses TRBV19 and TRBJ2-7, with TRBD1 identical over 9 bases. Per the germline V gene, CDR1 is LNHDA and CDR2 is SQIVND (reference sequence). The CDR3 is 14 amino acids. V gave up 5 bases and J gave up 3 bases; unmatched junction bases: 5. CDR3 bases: TGTGCCAGTAGTCCCAGGACAGGGGACTACGAGCAGTACTTC. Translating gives CASSPRTGDYEQYF.

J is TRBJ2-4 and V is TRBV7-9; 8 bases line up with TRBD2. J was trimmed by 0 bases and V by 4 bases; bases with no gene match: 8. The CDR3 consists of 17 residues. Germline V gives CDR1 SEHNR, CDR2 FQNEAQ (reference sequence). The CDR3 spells CASSSREGLLAKNIQYF. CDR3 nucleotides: TGTGCCAGCAGCTCCCGGGAGGGTCTTCTAGCCAAAAACATTCAGTACTTC. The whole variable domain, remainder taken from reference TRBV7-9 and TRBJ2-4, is DTGVSQNPRHKITKRGQNVTFRCDPISEHNRLYWYRQTLGQGPEFLTYFQNEAQLEKSRLLSDRFSAERPKGSFSTLEIQRTEQGDSAMYLCASSSREGLLAKNIQYFGAGTRLSVL.

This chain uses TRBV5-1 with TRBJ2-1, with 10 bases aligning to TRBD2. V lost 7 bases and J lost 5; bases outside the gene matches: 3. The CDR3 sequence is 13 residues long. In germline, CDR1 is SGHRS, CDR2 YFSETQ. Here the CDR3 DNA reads TGCGCCAGCCTGGGACTAGCGAACAATGAGCAGTTCTTC. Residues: CASLGLANNEQFF.

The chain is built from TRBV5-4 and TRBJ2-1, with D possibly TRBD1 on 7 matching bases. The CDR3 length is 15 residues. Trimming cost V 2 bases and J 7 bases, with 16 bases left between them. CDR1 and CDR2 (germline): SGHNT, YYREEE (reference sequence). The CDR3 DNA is TGTGCCAGCAGCTTTAAAGGCCCAGGGGGGAATGAGCAGTTCTTC. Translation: CASSFKGPGGNEQFF.

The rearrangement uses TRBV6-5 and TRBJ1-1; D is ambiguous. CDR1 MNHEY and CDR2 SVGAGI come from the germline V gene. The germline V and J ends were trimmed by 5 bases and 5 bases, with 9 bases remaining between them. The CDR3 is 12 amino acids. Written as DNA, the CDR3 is TGTGCCAGCAGTGGCCGAGCGACTGAAGCTTTCTTT. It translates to CASSGRATEAFF.

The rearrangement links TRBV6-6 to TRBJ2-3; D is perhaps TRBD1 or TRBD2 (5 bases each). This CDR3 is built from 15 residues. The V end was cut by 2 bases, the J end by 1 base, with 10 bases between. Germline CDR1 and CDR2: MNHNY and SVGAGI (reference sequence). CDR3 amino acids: CASSYGLGGTDTQYF. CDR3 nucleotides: TGTGCCAGCAGTTACGGGTTGGGGGGCACAGATACGCAGTATTTT.

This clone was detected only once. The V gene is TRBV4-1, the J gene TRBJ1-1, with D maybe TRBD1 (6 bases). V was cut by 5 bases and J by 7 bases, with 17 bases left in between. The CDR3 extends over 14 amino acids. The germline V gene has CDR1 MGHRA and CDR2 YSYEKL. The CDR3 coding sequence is TGCGCCAGCAGCTCCCCGGGGGAGGGGGGTGAAGCTTTCTTT. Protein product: CASSSPGEGGEAFF.

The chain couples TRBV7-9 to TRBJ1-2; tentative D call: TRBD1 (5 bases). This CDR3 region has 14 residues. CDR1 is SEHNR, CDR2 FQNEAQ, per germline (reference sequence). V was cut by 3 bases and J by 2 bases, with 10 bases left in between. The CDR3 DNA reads TGTGCCAGCAGCTTGTCGGGGGTCAACTATGGCTACACCTTC. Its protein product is CASSLSGVNYGYTF.

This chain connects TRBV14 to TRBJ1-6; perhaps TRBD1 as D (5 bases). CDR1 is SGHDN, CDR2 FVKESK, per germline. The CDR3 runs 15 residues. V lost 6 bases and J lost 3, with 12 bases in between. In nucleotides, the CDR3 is TGTGCCAGCAGTCCCGGGACGGGCTATAATTCACCCCTCCACTTT. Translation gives CASSPGTGYNSPLHF. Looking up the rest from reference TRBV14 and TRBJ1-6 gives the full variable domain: EAGVTQFPSHSVIEKGQTVTLRCDPISGHDNLYWYRRVMGKEIKFLLHFVKESKQDESGMPNNRFLAERTGGTYSTLKVQPAELEDSGVYFCASSPGTGYNSPLHFGNGTRLTVT.

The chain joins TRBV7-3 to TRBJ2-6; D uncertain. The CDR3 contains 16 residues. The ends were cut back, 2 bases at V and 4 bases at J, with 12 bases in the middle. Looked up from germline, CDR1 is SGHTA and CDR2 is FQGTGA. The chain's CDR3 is CASSLSSVAGANVLTF. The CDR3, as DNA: TGTGCCAGCAGCTTATCATCTGTGGCGGGGGCCAACGTCCTGACTTTC. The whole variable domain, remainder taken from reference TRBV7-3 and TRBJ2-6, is GAGVSQTPSNKVTEKGKYVELRCDPISGHTALYWYRQSLGQGPEFLIYFQGTGAADDSGLPNDRFFAVRPEGSVSTLKIQRTERGDSAVYLCASSLSSVAGANVLTFGAGSRLTVL.

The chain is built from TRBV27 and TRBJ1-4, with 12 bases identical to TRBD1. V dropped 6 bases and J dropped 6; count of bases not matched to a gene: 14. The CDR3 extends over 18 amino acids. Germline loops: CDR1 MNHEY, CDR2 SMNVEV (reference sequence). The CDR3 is CASRSGQGASAGDEKLFF. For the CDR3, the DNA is TGTGCCAGCAGGTCGGGACAGGGGGCCTCGGCGGGTGATGAAAAACTGTTTTTT.

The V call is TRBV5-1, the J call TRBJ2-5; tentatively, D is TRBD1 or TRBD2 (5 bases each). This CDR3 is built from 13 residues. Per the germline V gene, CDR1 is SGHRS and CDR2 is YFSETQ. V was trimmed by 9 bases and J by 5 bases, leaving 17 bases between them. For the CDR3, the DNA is TGCGCCACGGGAAGCAGGGCGGACGAGACCCAGTACTTC. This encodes CATGSRADETQYF. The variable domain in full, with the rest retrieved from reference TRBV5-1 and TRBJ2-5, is KAGVTQTPRYLIKTRGQQVTLSCSPISGHRSVSWYQQTPGQGLQFLFEYFSETQRNKGNFPGRFSGRQFSNSRSEMNVSTLELGDSALYLCATGSRADETQYFGPGTRLLVL.

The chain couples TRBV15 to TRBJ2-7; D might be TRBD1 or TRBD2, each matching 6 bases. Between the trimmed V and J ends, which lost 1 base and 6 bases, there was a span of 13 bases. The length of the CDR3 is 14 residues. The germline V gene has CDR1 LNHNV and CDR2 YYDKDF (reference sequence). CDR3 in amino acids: CATSRVWGATEQYF. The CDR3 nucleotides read TGTGCCACCAGCAGAGTATGGGGGGCCACCGAGCAGTACTTC.

CDR3 in amino acids: CASGGVTNTGELFF. In nucleotides, the CDR3 is TGCGCCAGCGGGGGCGTTACGAACACCGGGGAGCTGTTTTTT. The chain has TRBV5-1 and TRBJ2-2; D is perhaps TRBD1 (6 bases). Germline values: CDR1 SGHRS, CDR2 YFSETQ. V lost 7 bases and J lost 0, with 10 bases in between. The CDR3 is 14 amino acids.

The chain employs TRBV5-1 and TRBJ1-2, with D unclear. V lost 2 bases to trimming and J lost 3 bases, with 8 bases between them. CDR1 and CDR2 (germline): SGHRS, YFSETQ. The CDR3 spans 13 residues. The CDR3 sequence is CASSFQVDYGYTF. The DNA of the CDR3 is TGCGCCAGCAGCTTTCAGGTGGACTATGGCTACACCTTC. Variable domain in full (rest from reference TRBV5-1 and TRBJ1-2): KAGVTQTPRYLIKTRGQQVTLSCSPISGHRSVSWYQQTPGQGLQFLFEYFSETQRNKGNFPGRFSGRQFSNSRSEMNVSTLELGDSALYLCASSFQVDYGYTFGSGTRLTVV.

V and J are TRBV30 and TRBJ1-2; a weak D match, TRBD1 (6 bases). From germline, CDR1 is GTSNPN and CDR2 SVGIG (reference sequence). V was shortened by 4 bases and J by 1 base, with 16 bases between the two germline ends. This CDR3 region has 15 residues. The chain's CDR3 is CAWKAPGAGNYGYTF. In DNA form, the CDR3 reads TGTGCCTGGAAGGCCCCAGGGGCCGGTAACTATGGCTACACCTTC.

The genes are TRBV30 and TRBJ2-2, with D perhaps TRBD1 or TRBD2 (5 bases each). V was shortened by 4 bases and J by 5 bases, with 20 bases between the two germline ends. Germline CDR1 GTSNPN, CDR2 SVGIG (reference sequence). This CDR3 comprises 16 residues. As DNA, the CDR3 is TGTGCCTGGACGGCCGGGACGGTGCAGTTTACCGGGGAGCTGTTTTTT. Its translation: CAWTAGTVQFTGELFF.

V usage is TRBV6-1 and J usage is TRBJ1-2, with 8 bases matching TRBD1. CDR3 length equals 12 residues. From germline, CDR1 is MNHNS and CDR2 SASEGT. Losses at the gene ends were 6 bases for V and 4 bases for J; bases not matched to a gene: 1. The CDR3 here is CASRDRAYGYTF. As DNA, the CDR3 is TGTGCCAGCAGGGACAGGGCCTATGGCTACACCTTC.

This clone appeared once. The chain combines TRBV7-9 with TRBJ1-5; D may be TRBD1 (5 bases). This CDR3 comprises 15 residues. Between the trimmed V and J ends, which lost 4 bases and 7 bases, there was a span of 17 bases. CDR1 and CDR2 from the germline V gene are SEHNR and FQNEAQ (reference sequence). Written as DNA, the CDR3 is TGTGCCAGCAGCTCCTCCCAGGGTAGGGAACAGCCCCAGCATTTT. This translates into CASSSSQGREQPQHF. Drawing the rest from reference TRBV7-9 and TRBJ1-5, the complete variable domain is DTGVSQNPRHKITKRGQNVTFRCDPISEHNRLYWYRQTLGQGPEFLTYFQNEAQLEKSRLLSDRFSAERPKGSFSTLEIQRTEQGDSAMYLCASSSSQGREQPQHFGDGTRLSIL.

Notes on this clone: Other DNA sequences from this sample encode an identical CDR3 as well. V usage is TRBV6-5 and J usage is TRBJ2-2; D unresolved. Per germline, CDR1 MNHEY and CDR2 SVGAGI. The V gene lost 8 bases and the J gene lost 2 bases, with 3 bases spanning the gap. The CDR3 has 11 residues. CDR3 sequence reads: CASGNTGELFF. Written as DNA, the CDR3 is TGTGCCAGCGGAAACACCGGGGAGCTGTTTTTT.

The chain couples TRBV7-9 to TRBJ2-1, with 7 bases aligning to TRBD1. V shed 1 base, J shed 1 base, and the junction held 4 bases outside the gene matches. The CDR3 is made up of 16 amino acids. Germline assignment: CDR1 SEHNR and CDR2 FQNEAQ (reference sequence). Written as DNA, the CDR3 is TGTGCCAGCAGCTTAGGTACAGGGGAATCCTACAATGAGCAGTTCTTC. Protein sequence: CASSLGTGESYNEQFF. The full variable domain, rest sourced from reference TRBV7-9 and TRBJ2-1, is DTGVSQNPRHKITKRGQNVTFRCDPISEHNRLYWYRQTLGQGPEFLTYFQNEAQLEKSRLLSDRFSAERPKGSFSTLEIQRTEQGDSAMYLCASSLGTGESYNEQFFGPGTRLTVL.